This TCR beta chain was observed in a study of human versus mouse CDR3 diversity and MHC coevolution. Study information: immunoSEQ was reported to reach one in 200,000 T cells sensitivity. General study results and limits: By iCHAO1, human TCR beta clonotypes numbered some 1.5 million, the most.

Clones were read by immunoSEQ multiplex PCR, and TCRdb kept only the in-frame ones, dropping some. This table holds roughly 80,000 clones, roughly 92% found once. As for this clone: Its antigen is still unknown.

Germline V gene sequence: CDR1 MDHEN, CDR2 SYDVKM. Trimming pared 11 bases from V and 0 bases from J, leaving 8 bases between. The CDR3 spans 11 residues. This receptor was taken from a person aged 25 to 69 in good health. Source material: naive CD4+ T cells from blood. Indicated subset: CD45RO-negative CD62L-positive naive CD4 T cells. The rearrangement uses TRBV28 and TRBJ2-7; D not certain. The CDR3 region has the DNA TGTGCCTGTGGGCGCTCCTACGAGCAGTACTTC. Its translation is CACGRSYEQYF. Looking up the rest from reference TRBV28 and TRBJ2-7 gives the full variable domain: DVKVTQSSRYLVKRTGEKVFLECVQDMDHENMFWYRQDPGLGLRLIYFSYDVKMKEKGDIPEGYSVSREKKERFSLILESASTNQTSMYLCACGRSYEQYFGPGTRLTVT.